The present entry profiles one T cell receptor (beta chain) with its context. The target antigen is unknown. With 7 bases clipped from V and 1 base from J, the junction kept 6 bases outside the gene matches. Germline assignment: CDR1 LNHDA and CDR2 SQIVND (reference sequence). The CDR3 has 15 residues. PCR involved 60 Vbeta and 13 Jbeta primers. TCRdb keeps only in-frame clones here, not all; method: immunoSEQ multiplex PCR. The sample lists roughly 190,000 clones, about four fifths occurring once. The data belong to a study of cytomegalovirus exposure and HLA in healthy donors. Broader study findings: In a later analysis, across HLA loci, associated TCR counts were highest for DRB1, lowest for HLA-C. Later analysis suggested links between common viral pathogens and several top significant clusters. The study found most TCR sequences rare, yet found some public TCRs in many donors.

Sequencing was done on a sample of PBMCs. The clonotype comes from a man aged 35 to 55 in good health and CMV-seropositive. V and J are TRBV19 and TRBJ2-2, with TRBD2 matching 7 bases. CDR3 coding DNA: TGTGCCAGTACCCGTGGGGGGGGGAACACCGGGGAGCTGTTTTTT. As protein: CASTRGGGNTGELFF.